This T cell receptor beta chain emerged from a study of PD-L1 blockade in urothelial cancer. TCRdb keeps only in-frame clones here, not all; method: immunoSEQ multiplex PCR. The data hold fewer than 55,000 clones, with almost 85% observed a single time. Germline CDR1 SGHRS, CDR2 YFSETQ. V was clipped by 3 bases and J by 2 bases; unmatched bases: 7. The CDR3 is made up of 15 amino acids. The receptor was derived from a man in his 70s with urothelial cancer. V and J are TRBV5-1 and TRBJ2-7; 8 bases align to TRBD1. The starting material was PBMCs, obtained around atezolizumab (anti-PD-L1) treatment. CDR3 bases: TGCGCCAGCAGCTCCCCCGGGACAGGAACCTACGAGCAGTACTTC. Encoded protein: CASSSPGTGTYEQYF.